Listed here are 25 T cell receptor beta chains from one sample, sequenced in a study of blood T cell repertoires in COVID-19. The data were produced by immunoSEQ multiplex PCR, yet TCRdb's version contains in-frame clones alone and is incomplete. The profile shows about 220,000 clones, approximately 86% of them singletons. Sample: peripheral blood. The receptor source for this set is a woman older than 75 with acute or convalescent COVID-19.

The rearrangement links TRBV7-2 to TRBJ1-1, with a possible D match to TRBD1 (6 bases). The CDR3 is 13 residues long. The V end lost 5 bases, the J end lost 9 bases, and 16 bases lay between the germline ends. Germline V gives CDR1 SGHTA, CDR2 FQGNSA. This CDR3 is CASSPHRETKAFF. The DNA for the CDR3 is TGTGCCAGCAGCCCCCACAGGGAGACTAAAGCTTTCTTT. Drawing the rest from reference TRBV7-2 and TRBJ1-1, the complete variable domain is GAGVSQSPSNKVTEKGKDVELRCDPISGHTALYWYRQSLGQGLEFLIYFQGNSAPDKSGLPSDRFSAERTGGSVSTLTIQRTQQEDSAVYLCASSPHRETKAFFGQGTRLTVV.

The rearrangement joins TRBV19 to TRBJ2-1; TRBD2 agrees at 12 bases. Germline CDR1 LNHDA, CDR2 SQIVND (reference sequence). With 1 base clipped from V and 5 bases from J, the junction kept 0 bases outside the gene matches. The CDR3 covers 15 residues. CDR3 sequence (DNA): TGTGCCAGTAGTATAGGACTAGCGGGGGACAATGAGCAGTTCTTC. The encoded protein is CASSIGLAGDNEQFF.

This chain uses TRBV2 with TRBJ2-7; TRBD2 agrees at 8 bases. Germline V lookup: CDR1 SNHLY, CDR2 FYNNEI. Unmatched junction bases numbered 4, after V lost 6 bases and J lost 6 bases. The CDR3 spans 12 residues. CDR3 sequence (DNA): TGTGCCAGCAGAGGGCTAGCGGGCGAGCAGTACTTC. Translation: CASRGLAGEQYF. Full variable domain (remainder filled in from reference TRBV2 and TRBJ2-7): EPEVTQTPSHQVTQMGQEVILRCVPISNHLYFYWYRQILGQKVEFLVSFYNNEISEKSEIFDDQFSVERPDGSNFTLKIRSTKLEDSAMYFCASRGLAGEQYFGPGTRLTVT.

This clone was detected only once. The rearrangement joins TRBV7-9 to TRBJ2-1; 7 nucleotides align to TRBD1. Germline V gene lookup returns CDR1 SEHNR and CDR2 FQNEAQ (reference sequence). V was pared by 3 bases and J by 6 bases, with 8 bases of the junction left unmatched. The CDR3 is made up of 15 amino acids. The DNA of the CDR3 is TGTGCCAGCAGCTTGGTTCCGACAGGGATCAATGAGCAGTTCTTC. It codes for CASSLVPTGINEQFF.

This clone was seen only once. The chain carries TRBV7-2 and TRBJ1-2, with D tentatively TRBD1 (6 bases). CDR1 is SGHTA, CDR2 FQGNSA, per germline. Between the trimmed V and J ends, which lost 5 bases and 4 bases, there was a span of 14 bases. This CDR3 has 14 residues. CDR3 sequence (DNA): TGTGCCAGCAGCCCCGGCGGGGGCGCCTATGGCTACACCTTC. Protein sequence: CASSPGGGAYGYTF. Full variable domain (missing parts from reference TRBV7-2 and TRBJ1-2): GAGVSQSPSNKVTEKGKDVELRCDPISGHTALYWYRQSLGQGLEFLIYFQGNSAPDKSGLPSDRFSAERTGGSVSTLTIQRTQQEDSAVYLCASSPGGGAYGYTFGSGTRLTVV.

The rearrangement links TRBV11-2 to TRBJ2-7; D perhaps matches TRBD1 (5 bases). This CDR3 is 17 amino acids long. Trimming removed 4 bases at V and 0 bases at J, with 19 bases between. Germline CDR1 reads SGHAT; CDR2 reads FQNNGV. CDR3 nucleotides: TGTGCCAGCAGCTCCCAAGTCCGGACAACGAGCTCCTACGAGCAGTACTTC. Translating gives CASSSQVRTTSSYEQYF.

Judged by abundance, this clone is medium-sized. This specimen includes other DNA sequences encoding the same CDR3. V and J are TRBV15 and TRBJ1-2, with a tentative D call TRBD1 (5 bases). The CDR3 loop spans 13 amino acids. The germline V gene has CDR1 LNHNV and CDR2 YYDKDF (reference sequence). The ends were cut back, 0 bases at V and 6 bases at J, with 8 bases in the middle. CDR3 protein: CATSREEGDGYTF. CDR3 DNA: TGTGCCACCAGCAGAGAGGAAGGGGATGGCTACACCTTC. Full variable domain (rest looked up from reference TRBV15 and TRBJ1-2): DAMVIQNPRYQVTQFGKPVTLSCSQTLNHNVMYWYQQKSSQAPKLLFHYYDKDFNNEADTPDNFQSRRPNTSFCFLDIRSPGLGDTAMYLCATSREEGDGYTFGSGTRLTVV.

The gene calls are TRBV28 and TRBJ1-1; a weak D match, TRBD1 (5 bases). This CDR3 spans 11 amino acids. The V end lost 8 bases, the J end lost 4 bases, and 8 bases lay between the germline ends. Germline-derived CDR1 and CDR2 are MDHEN and SYDVKM. CDR3 nucleotides: TGTGCCAGCTTCGGGGGCACTGAAGCTTTCTTT. It translates to CASFGGTEAFF.

The chain carries TRBV19 and TRBJ2-7; D may be TRBD2 (6 bases). The germline CDR1 and CDR2 sequences are LNHDA and SQIVND (reference sequence). The CDR3 is 14 amino acids. V was cut by 6 bases and J by 8 bases, with 20 bases left in between. As DNA, the CDR3 is TGTGCCAGTAGGTACTCCGGGACTGGCAACAAGCAGTACTTC. Protein: CASRYSGTGNKQYF.

The rearrangement links TRBV5-5 to TRBJ1-3; a weak D match, TRBD1 (5 bases). V was shortened by 0 bases and J by 4 bases, with 11 bases between the two germline ends. Per germline, CDR1 SGHKS and CDR2 YYEKEE (reference sequence). This CDR3 has 15 residues. The CDR3 sequence is CASSLEGVFGNTIYF. CDR3 nucleotide sequence: TGTGCCAGCAGCTTGGAAGGGGTCTTCGGAAACACCATATATTTT.

The sample holds one count of this clone. The chain couples TRBV2 to TRBJ2-3; D is perhaps TRBD1 (5 bases). V lost 5 bases and J lost 6, with 15 bases in between. In germline, CDR1 is SNHLY, CDR2 FYNNEI. CDR3 length: 14 amino acids. The chain's CDR3 is CASSLTGAWDTQYF. The DNA of the CDR3 is TGTGCCAGCAGTCTCACAGGTGCGTGGGATACGCAGTATTTT.

The chain has TRBV13 and TRBJ2-2; D possibly corresponds to TRBD2 (6 bases). V was cut by 6 bases and J by 0 bases, with 11 bases left in between. The CDR3 totals 15 residues. Germline V gene data show CDR1 as PRHDT and CDR2 as FYEKMQ (reference sequence). CDR3 nucleotide sequence: TGTGCCAGCAGGGAGGGACGGCCGAACACCGGGGAGCTGTTTTTT. Its translation: CASREGRPNTGELFF.

Here the CDR3 reads CASTSLGGSFSNQPQHF. CDR3 nucleotide sequence: TGTGCCAGTACCTCCCTCGGGGGATCCTTTAGCAATCAGCCCCAGCATTTT. V and J are TRBV19 and TRBJ1-5; perhaps TRBD1 as D (5 bases). The CDR3 is 17 residues long. Per germline, CDR1 LNHDA and CDR2 SQIVND (reference sequence). The germline V and J ends were trimmed by 7 bases and 0 bases, with 19 bases remaining between them.

The J gene is TRBJ1-1, the V gene TRBV14, with D perhaps TRBD1 (5 bases). From germline, CDR1 is SGHDN and CDR2 FVKESK. V dropped 0 bases and J dropped 11 bases, with 13 bases sitting between them. This CDR3 is 13 amino acids long. The CDR3 DNA sequence: TGTGCCAGCAGCCAAGACCTTCAGGGCGCGGCTTTCTTT. Residues: CASSQDLQGAAFF. The full variable domain, completed using reference TRBV14 and TRBJ1-1, is EAGVTQFPSHSVIEKGQTVTLRCDPISGHDNLYWYRRVMGKEIKFLLHFVKESKQDESGMPNNRFLAERTGGTYSTLKVQPAELEDSGVYFCASSQDLQGAAFFGQGTRLTVV.

The rearrangement joins TRBV24-1 to TRBJ1-2, with D tentatively TRBD1 (6 bases). Trimming took 0 bases from V and 8 from J, leaving 12 bases between them. Germline V CDR1 and CDR2: KGHDR, SFDVKD. The CDR3 consists of 14 residues. CDR3 region: CATSDLGRGNGYTF. The DNA of the CDR3 is TGTGCCACCAGTGATTTGGGCAGGGGTAACGGCTACACCTTC.

A single count supports this clone. The chain links TRBV19 to TRBJ1-2; the D gene is possibly TRBD1 (5 bases). Between the trimmed V and J ends, which lost 4 bases and 0 bases, there was a span of 18 bases. The CDR3 is made up of 17 amino acids. Germline values: CDR1 LNHDA, CDR2 SQIVND (reference sequence). The CDR3 spells CASSTAGRNSPNYGYTF. The CDR3 DNA sequence: TGTGCCAGTAGTACTGCGGGACGCAACTCTCCTAACTATGGCTACACCTTC.

This clone was seen only a few times. The V gene is TRBV19, the J gene TRBJ1-1; 8 bases are shared with TRBD1. Unmatched junction bases numbered 11, after V lost 2 bases and J lost 3 bases. Germline V gene lookup returns CDR1 LNHDA and CDR2 SQIVND (reference sequence). The CDR3 runs to 17 residues. The CDR3 region has the DNA TGTGCCAGTAGTATACCCCGGGCAGGGGGCAGGGACACTGAAGCTTTCTTT. Protein: CASSIPRAGGRDTEAFF. Full variable domain (remainder filled in from reference TRBV19 and TRBJ1-1): DGGITQSPKYLFRKEGQNVTLSCEQNLNHDAMYWYRQDPGQGLRLIYYSQIVNDFQKGDIAEGYSVSREKKESFPLTVTSAQKNPTAFYLCASSIPRAGGRDTEAFFGQGTRLTVV.

The rearrangement links TRBV28 to TRBJ1-5; TRBD1 aligns across 7 bases. Trimming at V came to 3 bases and at J to 5 bases, leaving 4 bases not matched to a gene. In germline, CDR1 is MDHEN, CDR2 SYDVKM. The CDR3 runs to 14 residues. DNA of the CDR3: TGTGCCAGCAGTTTTACAGGGGTAGATCAGCCCCAGCATTTT. Protein sequence: CASSFTGVDQPQHF.

The V and J genes are TRBV5-1 and TRBJ1-1, with a possible D match to TRBD1 (5 bases). The V gene lost 0 bases and the J gene lost 5 bases, with 11 bases spanning the gap. This CDR3 is 14 amino acids long. The germline CDR1 and CDR2 sequences are SGHRS and YFSETQ. The CDR3 nucleotides read TGCGCCAGCAGCTTGGGAAGGGGTCATACTGAAGCTTTCTTT. Its translation: CASSLGRGHTEAFF.

V is TRBV5-1 and J is TRBJ1-2, with D unclear. V lost 2 bases, J lost 3 bases, and 8 bases lay in between. Germline V gives CDR1 SGHRS, CDR2 YFSETQ. The CDR3 length is 13 residues. In DNA, the CDR3 is TGCGCCAGCAGCTTAAACAGAGACTATGGCTACACCTTC. As protein: CASSLNRDYGYTF.

The chain joins TRBV3-1 (or the pseudogene TRBV3-2) to TRBJ1-4, with 9 positions matching TRBD1. This CDR3 comprises 14 residues. Germline lookup yields CDR1 LGHDT and CDR2 YNNKEL (reference sequence). The ends lost 4 bases at V and 8 bases at J; junction bases unmatched: 5. The CDR3 loop reads CASSPGTGNEKLFF. The CDR3 DNA reads TGTGCCAGCAGCCCCGGGACAGGGAACGAAAAACTGTTTTTT.

This chain uses TRBV7-6 with TRBJ2-7, with 9 bases fitting TRBD2. Per germline, CDR1 SGHVS and CDR2 FNYEAQ. After removal of 5 bases from V and 2 bases from J, the junction contained 7 bases not matched to a gene. This CDR3 contains 15 residues. CDR3 residues: CASSRSLAGTYEQYF. The CDR3 bases are TGTGCCAGCAGCCGCAGCCTAGCGGGAACCTACGAGCAGTACTTC. The whole variable domain, filled in from reference TRBV7-6 and TRBJ2-7, reads GAGVSQSPRYKVTKRGQDVALRCDPISGHVSLYWYRQALGQGPEFLTYFNYEAQQDKSGLPNDRFSAERPEGSISTLTIQRTEQRDSAMYRCASSRSLAGTYEQYFGPGTRLTVT.

This clone was observed a handful of times. The chain carries TRBV3-1 (or the pseudogene TRBV3-2) and TRBJ2-5, with 9 bases fitting TRBD1. This CDR3 has 14 residues. Looked up from germline, CDR1 is LGHDT and CDR2 is YNNKEL (reference sequence). Unmatched junction bases numbered 4, after V lost 4 bases and J lost 4 bases. The CDR3 region is CASSLGQGRETQYF. CDR3 in DNA: TGTGCCAGCAGCCTTGGACAGGGGAGAGAGACCCAGTACTTC.

The rearrangement uses TRBV5-4 and TRBJ2-5, with D hard to call. The CDR3 contains 14 residues. V was clipped by 4 bases and J by 0 bases, with 10 bases between them. The germline V gene encodes CDR1 SGHNT and CDR2 YYREEE (reference sequence). The CDR3 nucleotides read TGTGCCAGCAGCCCAGGATCTAACCAAGAGACCCAGTACTTC. This gives the protein CASSPGSNQETQYF. Complete variable domain (other parts from reference TRBV5-4 and TRBJ2-5): ETGVTQSPTHLIKTRGQQVTLRCSSQSGHNTVSWYQQALGQGPQFIFQYYREEENGRGNFPPRFSGLQFPNYSSELNVNALELDDSALYLCASSPGSNQETQYFGPGTRLLVL.

The rearrangement joins TRBV25-1 to TRBJ2-7, with 8 bases aligning to TRBD1. The CDR3 has 13 residues. J gave up 4 bases and V 4 bases, and 3 bases lay outside the gene matches. Germline lookup yields CDR1 MGHDK and CDR2 SYGVNS. The CDR3 region is CASSGRGRYEQYF. CDR3 DNA: TGTGCCAGCAGTGGCAGGGGGCGGTACGAGCAGTACTTC.